This T cell receptor beta chain was obtained from a study of T cell changes during pregnancy in multiple sclerosis. Trimming left V 4 bases short and J 4 bases short, with 14 bases between. The length of the CDR3 is 14 residues. CDR1 and CDR2 from the germline V gene are SGHRS and YFSETQ. This clone was counted a single time. Data came from immunoSEQ multiplex PCR; TCRdb stores just in-frame clones and leaves some out. This sample carries roughly 120,000 clones, more than 85% of them seen once, and the ten largest clones take less than 2%. Sequencing was performed on peripheral blood, taken in the third trimester of pregnancy. The J gene is TRBJ1-1, the V gene TRBV5-1; weak D call: TRBD1 (6 bases). The origin of this receptor is a female donor with multiple sclerosis, enrolled in a pregnancy study. The CDR3 DNA sequence: TGCGCCAGCAGCCCTGACCGGACAGTCACTGAAGCTTTCTTT. Its translation is CASSPDRTVTEAFF.